A single sample gave rise to the 19 T cell receptor beta chains below, sequenced in a study of T cells in Graves' hyperthyroidism and ophthalmopathy. TCR beta CDR3 regions were amplified from RNA. The TCR CDR3 was amplified in a first-round RT-PCR using the HTBI primer set. TCRdb reprocessed the multiplex PCR reads with MiXCR, giving one entry per CDR3 protein. In the table there are about 400,000 distinct CDR3 sequences, approximately 15% of which are singletons. Sequencing was done on a sample of blood. The receptors come from a woman aged 18-29 years with Graves' hyperthyroidism.

A single count supports this clonotype. The chain carries TRBV20-1 and TRBJ2-1; D remains unclear. CDR1 and CDR2 from the germline V gene are DFQATT and SNEGSKA (reference sequence). The CDR3 spans 12 residues. The V end was cut by 7 bases, the J end by 8 bases, with 15 bases between. CDR3 loop: CSVETQMDEQFF. As DNA, the CDR3 is TGCAGTGTAGAGACCCAGATGGATGAGCAGTTCTTC.

The rearrangement joins TRBV4-2 to TRBJ1-2, with a tentative D call TRBD1 (5 bases). The CDR3 is 13 residues long. V lost 2 bases to trimming and J lost 7 bases, with 11 bases between them. Germline values: CDR1 LGHNA, CDR2 YNFKEQ. This CDR3 reads CASSQSQGPGYTF. The CDR3 nucleotides are TGTGCCAGCAGCCAATCCCAGGGTCCTGGCTACACCTTC.

The chain uses TRBV11-3 and TRBJ2-3, with D perhaps matching TRBD1 (5 bases). Germline loops: CDR1 SGHNT, CDR2 YENEEA. This CDR3 is built from 14 residues. The V end lost 1 base, the J end lost 6 bases, and 11 bases lay between the germline ends. The CDR3 is CASSLVEQEDTQYF. The CDR3 nucleotides read TGTGCCAGCAGCTTAGTCGAACAGGAGGATACGCAGTATTTT.

This clonotype was recorded a few times. This chain links TRBV12-3 or TRBV12-4 with TRBJ1-4, with 8 bases lining up with TRBD1. With V trimmed by 3 bases and J by 5 bases, 2 bases remained unmatched. The CDR3 extends over 14 amino acids. CDR3 loop: CASSFRTGNEKLFF. The CDR3 region has the DNA TGTGCCAGCAGTTTTAGGACAGGGAATGAAAAACTGTTTTTT.

This clonotype was seen ten or more times. The rearrangement uses TRBV12-3 or TRBV12-4 and TRBJ1-4; D gene unclear. With 6 bases removed from V and 1 base from J, the gap between germline ends came to 9 bases. This CDR3 spans 14 amino acids. CDR3 bases: TGTGCCAGCAGCCCGGTGCGAACTAATGAAAAACTGTTTTTT. Residues: CASSPVRTNEKLFF.

This clonotype was observed a handful of times. The chain has TRBV5-1 and TRBJ2-1; 12 positions match TRBD2. The V gene's germline CDR1 is SGHRS and CDR2 YFSETQ. This CDR3 is built from 16 residues. The V segment lost 3 bases and the J segment 4 bases; nucleotides outside the gene matches: 5. CDR3 nucleotides: TGCGCCAGCAGCTGGGGACTAGCGGGTTCATACAATGAGCAGTTCTTC. Encoded protein: CASSWGLAGSYNEQFF.

Ten or more counts support this clonotype. V gene TRBV28 combines with J gene TRBJ2-3; TRBD2 agrees at 9 bases. CDR3 length: 17 amino acids. Germline CDR1 is MDHEN and CDR2 is SYDVKM. J was trimmed by 2 bases and V by 2 bases; bases with no gene match: 8. In nucleotides, the CDR3 is TGTGCCAGCAGTTTACTTCGACTAGCGGACTACACAGATACGCAGTATTTT. Its translation is CASSLLRLADYTDTQYF.

This clonotype was recorded at least ten times. The rearrangement uses TRBV27 and TRBJ2-5; D remains ambiguous. Germline CDR1 is MNHEY and CDR2 is SMNVEV (reference sequence). The CDR3 is 16 residues long. The V and J ends lost 1 base and 1 base respectively, with 13 bases between them. Written as DNA, the CDR3 is TGTGCCAGCAGTTTATTGCCTAAGTGGCCCCAAGAGACCCAGTACTTC. Residues: CASSLLPKWPQETQYF.

This chain connects TRBV5-1 to TRBJ2-3, with 8 bases that match TRBD2. This CDR3 has 19 residues. Germline V CDR1 and CDR2: SGHRS, YFSETQ. With V trimmed by 4 bases and J by 2 bases, 18 bases remained unmatched. The chain's CDR3 is CASSAGLITSGRYTDTQYF. The CDR3 DNA follows: TGCGCCAGCAGCGCGGGGCTCATCACTAGCGGTCGTTACACAGATACGCAGTATTTT.

This clonotype came up many times. The chain is built from TRBV29-1 and TRBJ2-5; TRBD1 is a possible D gene (5 bases). Germline lookup yields CDR1 SQVTM and CDR2 ANQGSEA. This CDR3 contains 12 residues. Trimming left V 6 bases short and J 3 bases short, with 11 bases between. The DNA of the CDR3 is TGCAGCGTCGTGGACATTGAAGAGACCCAGTACTTC. Residues: CSVVDIEETQYF.

This clonotype was counted between two and nine times. The chain couples TRBV7-2 to TRBJ2-5, with D possibly TRBD1 on 5 matching bases. This CDR3 contains 13 residues. Between the trimmed V and J ends, which lost 5 bases and 5 bases, there was a span of 12 bases. From germline, CDR1 is SGHTA and CDR2 FQGNSA. Here the CDR3 reads CASSPAHRETQYF. The DNA for the CDR3 is TGTGCCAGCAGCCCGGCCCACAGGGAGACCCAGTACTTC.

The chain couples TRBV29-1 to TRBJ2-1; D not certain. The CDR3 is 13 residues long. CDR1 is SQVTM and CDR2 is ANQGSEA in the germline V gene. The ends were cut back, 5 bases at V and 5 bases at J, with 13 bases in the middle. The CDR3 region has the DNA TGCAGCGTTATAGGCAGAGCTAACAATGAGCAGTTCTTC. Residues: CSVIGRANNEQFF.

This clonotype was observed at least ten times. Here the CDR3 DNA reads TGTGCCAGCAGCTCTCACGCCCGAGACATGAACCAAGAGACCCAGTACTTC. As protein: CASSSHARDMNQETQYF. V usage is TRBV5-8 and J usage is TRBJ2-5; no clear D gene. Germline V gives CDR1 SGHTS, CDR2 YDEGEE. Trimming removed 3 bases from V and 0 bases from J, with 18 bases in between. The CDR3 is 17 amino acids.

The V and J genes are TRBV6-2 or TRBV6-3 and TRBJ2-1; TRBD1 is a possible D gene (5 bases). V lost 5 bases and J 5 bases, leaving 16 bases between the germline ends. From germline, CDR1 is MNHEY and CDR2 SVGEGT. The CDR3 consists of 15 residues. The CDR3 loop is CASSPTTVANNEQFF. The CDR3 coding sequence is TGTGCCAGCAGTCCGACGACAGTGGCCAACAATGAGCAGTTCTTC.

The sample holds many counts of this clonotype. The chain employs TRBV2 and TRBJ1-1; D perhaps matches TRBD1 (5 bases). V lost 0 bases and J lost 3, with 14 bases in between. This CDR3 has 16 residues. Per the germline V gene, CDR1 is SNHLY and CDR2 is FYNNEI. CDR3 region: CASSEALDGGDTEAFF. The CDR3 nucleotides read TGTGCCAGCAGTGAAGCGCTTGACGGGGGAGACACTGAAGCTTTCTTT.

As to this clonotype: One base away lies a much larger clone, so this may be a sequencing read error. V is TRBV2 and J is TRBJ2-1; tentatively, D is TRBD1 (5 bases). Trimming removed 3 bases at V and 4 bases at J, with 13 bases between. The CDR3 is 15 amino acids. Germline V gene lookup returns CDR1 SNHLY and CDR2 FYNNEI. CDR3 in DNA: TGTGCCAGCAGTGATAATGCGGCAGGGTACAATGAGCAGTTCTTC. This sequence encodes CASSDNAAGYNEQFF. Using reference TRBV2 and TRBJ2-1 for the parts outside the CDR3, the full variable domain is EPEVTQTPSHQVTQMGQEVILRCVPISNHLYFYWYRQILGQKVEFLVSFYNNEISEKSEIFDDQFSVERPDGSNFTLKIRSTKLEDSAMYFCASSDNAAGYNEQFFGPGTRLTVL.

The V and J genes are TRBV9 and TRBJ2-1; TRBD2 is a possible D gene (5 bases). Trimming took off 4 bases at V and 6 bases at J, with 14 bases between the two ends. Germline CDR1 and CDR2: SGDLS and YYNGEE. This CDR3 comprises 14 residues. The CDR3 bases are TGTGCCAGCAGCTCGAGGGTGGTGGTCAATGAGCAGTTCTTC. Translation gives CASSSRVVVNEQFF. The full variable domain, with the rest looked up from reference TRBV9 and TRBJ2-1, is DSGVTQTPKHLITATGQRVTLRCSPRSGDLSVYWYQQSLDQGLQFLIQYYNGEERAKGNILERFSAQQFPDLHSELNLSSLELGDSALYFCASSSRVVVNEQFFGPGTRLTVL.

This clonotype has ten or more counts. This chain links TRBV29-1 with TRBJ2-1; TRBD2 matches at 15 bases. Germline lookup yields CDR1 SQVTM and CDR2 ANQGSEA. The CDR3 loop spans 13 amino acids. Unmatched junction bases numbered 4, after V lost 7 bases and J lost 9 bases. CDR3 bases: TGCAGCGCCTGGACTAGCGGGAGGGTTGAGCAGTTCTTC. Translated, it gives CSAWTSGRVEQFF.

The CDR3 loop reads CASWRGQEGDQTQYF. The DNA for the CDR3 is TGTGCCAGCTGGAGGGGGCAGGAGGGGGATCAGACCCAGTACTTC. V gene TRBV7-9 combines with J gene TRBJ2-5, with D possibly TRBD1 on 7 matching bases. This CDR3 is built from 15 residues. Between the trimmed V and J ends, which lost 8 bases and 6 bases, there was a span of 22 bases. Germline CDR1 SEHNR, CDR2 FQNEAQ (reference sequence). The variable domain in full, completed from reference TRBV7-9 and TRBJ2-5, reads DTGVSQNPRHKITKRGQNVTFRCDPISEHNRLYWYRQTLGQGPEFLTYFQNEAQLEKSRLLSDRFSAERPKGSFSTLEIQRTEQGDSAMYLCASWRGQEGDQTQYFGPGTRLLVL.